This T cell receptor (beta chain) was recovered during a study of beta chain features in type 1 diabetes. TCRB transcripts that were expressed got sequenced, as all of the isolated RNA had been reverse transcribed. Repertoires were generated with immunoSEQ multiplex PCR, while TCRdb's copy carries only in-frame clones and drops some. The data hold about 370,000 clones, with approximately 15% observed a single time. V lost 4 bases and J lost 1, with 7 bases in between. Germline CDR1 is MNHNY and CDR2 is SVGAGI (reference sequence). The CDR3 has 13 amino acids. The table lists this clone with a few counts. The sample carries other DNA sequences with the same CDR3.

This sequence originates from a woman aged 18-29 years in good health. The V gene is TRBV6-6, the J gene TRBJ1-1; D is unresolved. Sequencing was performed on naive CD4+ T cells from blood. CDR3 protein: CASSFPGNTEAFF. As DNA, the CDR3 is TGTGCCAGCAGTTTCCCGGGGAACACTGAAGCTTTCTTT.